The rows below give T cell receptor beta chains drawn from one sample of a study of human T cells and chemical hapten exposure. TCRdb itself ran the RACE reads through MiXCR, one entry per CDR3 protein. The sample carries under 450,000 distinct CDR3 sequences, around 6% recorded once. The sample consisted of whole blood, taken in connection with sensitization to the hapten diphenylcyclopropenone (DPC). The receptors shown here come from a woman under 30 with alopecia areata. Some clones in this sample may be carry-over from other donors' samples. Each CDR3 is given with its conserved first and last residue. The D gene is left open where the match is weak. Not all rows give a size; the values are once, few, many and, for expanded clones, a class.

>TRBV3-1|TRBJ2-2|TRBD1|16|NA
CAGSHGAGGASGELFF
TGTGCCGGCAGCCATGGGGCAGGGGGCGCCTCCGGGGAGCTGTTTTTT
>TRBV2|TRBJ1-5|NA|14|NA
CASMRVANNQPQHF
TGTGCCAGCATGCGGGTGGCGAACAATCAGCCCCAGCATTTT
>TRBV4-3|TRBJ2-3|TRBD2|16|many
CASSQGGGGAEDTQYF
TGCGCCAGCAGCCAAGGCGGCGGGGGGGCTGAAGATACGCAGTATTTT
>TRBV20-1|TRBJ1-3|NA|15|few
CSARDGMISGNTIYF
TGCAGTGCTAGAGATGGTATGATCTCTGGAAACACCATATATTTT
>TRBV6-2/TRBV6-3|TRBJ1-2|NA|14|NA
CASARQDPNYGYTF
TGTGCCAGCGCTCGCCAGGACCCAAACTATGGCTACACCTTC
>TRBV12-1|TRBJ2-3|NA|15|few
CASSFLGASTDTQYF
TGTGCCAGCAGCTTTCTAGGGGCTAGCACAGATACGCAGTATTTT
>TRBV12-3/TRBV12-4|TRBJ1-1|TRBD1|13|NA
CASSQGTVPEAFF
TGTGCCAGCAGCCAAGGGACAGTCCCTGAAGCTTTCTTT
>TRBV7-2|TRBJ1-4|NA|15|NA
CASSLASRNNEKLFF
TGTGCCAGCAGCTTAGCATCCAGGAATAATGAAAAACTGTTTTTT
>TRBV6-1|TRBJ1-6|TRBD1|17|NA
CASSEARTGGLVSPLHF
TGTGCCAGCAGTGAAGCCCGGACAGGGGGCCTAGTCTCACCCCTCCACTTT
>TRBV12-3/TRBV12-4|TRBJ2-3|NA|15|many
CASQLLATSTDTQYF
TGTGCCAGCCAACTACTAGCTACTAGCACAGATACGCAGTATTTT
>TRBV20-1|TRBJ1-5|NA|13|many
CSARRGPDQPQHF
TGCAGTGCTCGCAGGGGCCCGGATCAGCCCCAGCATTTT
>TRBV4-1|TRBJ1-5|NA|15|NA
CASSQQQASNQPQHF
TGCGCCAGCAGCCAACAACAGGCAAGCAATCAGCCCCAGCATTTT
>TRBV18|TRBJ1-1|NA|13|few
CASSESRSTEAFF
TGTGCCAGCTCCGAATCCCGAAGCACTGAAGCTTTCTTT
>TRBV6-6|TRBJ1-2|TRBD1|13|many
CASWTGGFYGYTF
TGTGCCAGTTGGACAGGGGGATTCTATGGCTACACCTTC
>TRBV27|TRBJ2-7|NA|10|NA
CASGYSEQYF
TGTGCCAGCGGCTACTCCGAGCAGTACTTC
>TRBV5-1|TRBJ1-5|NA|14|many
CASSLTESNQPQHF
TGTGCCAGCAGTTTGACAGAAAGCAATCAGCCCCAGCATTTT
>TRBV6-6|TRBJ2-2|NA|14|NA
CASSYPTANGELFF
TGTGCCAGCAGTTACCCAACGGCGAACGGGGAGCTGTTTTTT
>TRBV7-9|TRBJ2-1|NA|13|few
CASSSLGNNEQFF
TGTGCCAGCAGCTCATTAGGGAACAATGAGCAGTTCTTC
>TRBV4-2|TRBJ1-1|NA|12|many
CASSQPNTEAFF
TGTGCCAGCAGCCAACCCAACACTGAAGCTTTCTTT
>TRBV21-1|TRBJ2-1|NA|13|few
CASSTPKGGEQFF
TGTGCCAGCAGCACCCCAAAGGGCGGTGAGCAGTTCTTC
>TRBV20-1|TRBJ1-6|NA|16|many
CSARDISFNTNSPLHF
TGCAGTGCTAGAGATATCTCCTTCAACACGAATTCACCCCTCCACTTT
>TRBV6-2/TRBV6-3|TRBJ2-2|NA|14|NA
CATQPGREPGELFF
TGTGCCACCCAACCGGGCAGGGAACCCGGGGAGCTGTTTTTT
>TRBV19|TRBJ1-5|NA|13|NA
CASHGGDYQPQHF
TGTGCCAGCCATGGGGGGGACTATCAGCCCCAGCATTTT
>TRBV4-2|TRBJ1-2|TRBD1|15|many
CASSQGDSTFYGYTF
TGTGCCAGCAGCCAAGGGGACAGTACCTTCTATGGCTACACCTTC
>TRBV3-1|TRBJ2-7|NA|12|NA
CASSQAPGEQYF
TGTGCCAGCAGCCAAGCCCCCGGGGAGCAGTACTTC
>TRBV20-1|TRBJ1-1|TRBD1|16|many
CSARSPDREWNTEAFF
TGCAGTGCTAGATCACCGGACAGGGAATGGAACACTGAAGCTTTCTTT
>TRBV29-1|TRBJ1-1|NA|10|NA
CSVVTHEAFF
TGCAGCGTTGTCACTCATGAAGCTTTCTTT
>TRBV7-2|TRBJ2-3|NA|12|many
CASTPSTDTQYF
TGTGCCAGCACGCCAAGCACAGATACGCAGTATTTT
>TRBV3-1|TRBJ1-1|NA|12|many
CASSHLDTEAFF
TGTGCCAGCAGCCACCTAGACACTGAAGCTTTCTTT
>TRBV29-1|TRBJ1-1|NA|14|many
CSVEKGSWGTEAFF
TGCAGCGTTGAGAAGGGGTCGTGGGGCACTGAAGCTTTCTTT
>TRBV3-1|TRBJ2-2|TRBD2|16|many
CASSPWTSENTGELFF
TGTGCCAGCAGCCCTTGGACTAGCGAGAACACCGGGGAGCTGTTTTTT